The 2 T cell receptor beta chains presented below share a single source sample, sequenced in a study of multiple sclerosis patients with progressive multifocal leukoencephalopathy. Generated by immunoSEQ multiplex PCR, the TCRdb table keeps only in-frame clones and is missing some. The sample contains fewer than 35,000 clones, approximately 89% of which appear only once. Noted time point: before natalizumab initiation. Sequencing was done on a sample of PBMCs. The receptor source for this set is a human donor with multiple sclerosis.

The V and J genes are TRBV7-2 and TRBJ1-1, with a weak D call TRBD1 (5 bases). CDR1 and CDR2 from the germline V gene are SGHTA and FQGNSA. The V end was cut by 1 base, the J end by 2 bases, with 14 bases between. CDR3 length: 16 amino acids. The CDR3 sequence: CASSLGGGKTNTEAFF. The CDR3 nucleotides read TGTGCCAGCAGCTTAGGGGGCGGCAAGACAAACACTGAAGCTTTCTTT.

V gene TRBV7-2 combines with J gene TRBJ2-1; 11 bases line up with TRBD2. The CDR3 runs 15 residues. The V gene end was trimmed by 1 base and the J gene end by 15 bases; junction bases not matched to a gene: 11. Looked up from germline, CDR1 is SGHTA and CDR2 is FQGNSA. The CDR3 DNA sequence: TGTGCCAGCAGCTTAGATCGGGTAGCGGGAGGGCCGGGGTTCTTC. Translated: CASSLDRVAGGPGFF. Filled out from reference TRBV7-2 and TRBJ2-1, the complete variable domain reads GAGVSQSPSNKVTEKGKDVELRCDPISGHTALYWYRQSLGQGLEFLIYFQGNSAPDKSGLPSDRFSAERTGGSVSTLTIQRTQQEDSAVYLCASSLDRVAGGPGFFGPGTRLTVL.